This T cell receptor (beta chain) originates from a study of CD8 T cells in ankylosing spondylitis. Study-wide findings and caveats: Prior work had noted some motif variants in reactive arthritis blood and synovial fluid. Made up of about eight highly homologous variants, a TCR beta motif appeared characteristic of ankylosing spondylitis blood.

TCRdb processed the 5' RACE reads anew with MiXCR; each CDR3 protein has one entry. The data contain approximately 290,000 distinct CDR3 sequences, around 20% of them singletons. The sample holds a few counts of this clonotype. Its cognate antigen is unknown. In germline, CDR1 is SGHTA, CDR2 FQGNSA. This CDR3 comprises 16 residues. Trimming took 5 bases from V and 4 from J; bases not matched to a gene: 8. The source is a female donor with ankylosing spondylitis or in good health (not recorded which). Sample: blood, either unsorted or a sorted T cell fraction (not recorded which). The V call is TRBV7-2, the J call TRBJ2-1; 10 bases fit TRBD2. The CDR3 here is CASSHNSGRRYNEQFF. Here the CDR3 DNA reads TGTGCCAGCAGCCACAATAGCGGGAGGAGATACAATGAGCAGTTCTTC.